This T cell receptor beta chain comes out of a study of tumor-infiltrating lymphocytes in primary liver carcinoma. This clonotype is a singleton in its sample. What it recognizes is unknown. An end of the junction does not agree with germline; a read error may underlie this. The CDR3 is 17 residues long. CDR1 and CDR2 (germline): SGHAT, FQDESV (reference sequence). Each 20-30 mg portion of unsorted bulk tissue served as the source for co-extraction of RNA and DNA. Cases comprised patients with primary liver carcinoma who received surgical resection. The study, taken as a whole, reports: Tumor-adjacent and tumor-blood pairs shared a smaller degree of overlap than tumor region pairs.

TCR beta cDNA was made from around 460 ng total RNA with a constant-region primer. What produced the TCR beta libraries was three nested multiplex PCR rounds using slightly modified ARM-PCR. TRBV1-TRBV30 forward primers paired with a C-beta reverse primer drove the first two PCR rounds, about 9 cycles each. TCRdb re-analysed the multiplex PCR reads in MiXCR, keeping a single row per CDR3 protein. This sample has some 87,000 distinct CDR3 sequences, with about 70% found just once. Sequenced input: tumor-adjacent normal liver tissue. This clonotype was obtained from a man aged 40-49 years with primary liver carcinoma and hepatitis B virus infection. The J gene is TRBJ2-4, the V gene TRBV11-1; weak D call: TRBD2 (6 bases). Here the CDR3 DNA reads TGTGCCAGCTGCTTTCCCGGGACTGGCGGGACCAAAAACATTCAGTACTTC. Its translation: CASCFPGTGGTKNIQYF.